This T cell receptor (beta chain) was observed in a study of blood T cell repertoires in COVID-19. In germline, CDR1 is MNHEY, CDR2 SVGAGI. Unmatched junction bases numbered 5, after V lost 4 bases and J lost 3 bases. The CDR3 sequence is 15 residues long. Clones were sequenced by immunoSEQ multiplex PCR, and TCRdb holds only the in-frame ones, with some missing. This repertoire shows 120,000 to 150,000 clones, approximately 90% found once; its top ten account for 3.5% to 4.5%. The V call is TRBV6-5, the J call TRBJ2-7; 11 bases match TRBD2. The TCR sequence derives from a woman aged 40 to 49 who had been exposed to COVID-19. Sequenced input: PBMCs or T cells enriched from blood (not recorded which). The CDR3 bases are TGTGCCAGCAGTTGGACTAGCGGGTTGGACTACGAGCAGTACTTC. Translation gives CASSWTSGLDYEQYF.